This T cell receptor (beta chain) was sequenced for a study of OX40 agonist ivuxolimab in advanced cancers. Generated by immunoSEQ multiplex PCR, the TCRdb table keeps only in-frame clones and is missing some. The sample lists over 65,000 clones, 90% occurring once. With 2 bases removed from V and 2 bases from J, the gap between germline ends came to 12 bases. Germline CDR1 SNHLY, CDR2 FYNNEI. CDR3 size: 15 residues. V is TRBV2 and J is TRBJ2-5; D may be TRBD1 (5 bases). The sequenced sample was CD4+ or CD8+ T cells sorted from blood, obtained in a trial of the OX40 agonist ivuxolimab. The clonotype originates from an adult with an advanced solid tumor such as melanoma, head and neck, liver or kidney cancer. CDR3 residues: CASSERTFPQETQYF. DNA for the CDR3: TGTGCCAGCAGTGAACGGACATTCCCGCAAGAGACCCAGTACTTC. Supplemented by reference TRBV2 and TRBJ2-5, the full variable domain reads EPEVTQTPSHQVTQMGQEVILRCVPISNHLYFYWYRQILGQKVEFLVSFYNNEISEKSEIFDDQFSVERPDGSNFTLKIRSTKLEDSAMYFCASSERTFPQETQYFGPGTRLLVL.